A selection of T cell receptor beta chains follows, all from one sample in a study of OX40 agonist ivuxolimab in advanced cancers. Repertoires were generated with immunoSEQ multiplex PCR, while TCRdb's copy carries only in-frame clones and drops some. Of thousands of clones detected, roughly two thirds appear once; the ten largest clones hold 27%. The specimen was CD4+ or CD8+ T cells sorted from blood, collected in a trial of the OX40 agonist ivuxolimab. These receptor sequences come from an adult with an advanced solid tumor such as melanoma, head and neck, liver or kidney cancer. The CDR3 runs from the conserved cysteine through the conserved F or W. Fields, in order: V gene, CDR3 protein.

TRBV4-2 CASSPLGDRDDGYTF
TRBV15 CATSRDWDGTANTEAFF
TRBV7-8 CASSLRLAGGYEQFF
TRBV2 CASSEGQINEKLFF
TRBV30 CAWSPGRGYEQYF
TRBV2 CASSEGPTGLNQPQHF
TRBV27 CASQLAGGYNEQFF
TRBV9 CASSPMGSQETQYF
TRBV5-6 CASSFLTGDYGYTF
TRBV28 CASHRGNTQYF
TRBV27 CATSDHNRNTIYF
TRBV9 CASSVLPLAGGTNEQFF
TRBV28 CASSLWGTGELFF
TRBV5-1 CASSLRMNTEAFF
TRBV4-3 CASSFRLAGTGEQFF
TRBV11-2 CASSPGSGPGTGNTIYF
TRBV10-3 CAISESRTGAQETQYF
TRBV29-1 CSVGTGGSGEQFF
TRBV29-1 CSVEIGSTNTGELFF
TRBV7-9 CASSLGQDLYNSPLHF
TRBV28 CASTVGQIQPQHF
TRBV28 CASTPPGNSPLHF
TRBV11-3 CASSRTGGWNEQFF
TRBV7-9 CASSGPLKGSGNTIYF
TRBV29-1 CSVEDPILSYGYTF
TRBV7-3 CASSLLAGGLNEQFF
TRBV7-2 CASSFRLADTDTQYF
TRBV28 CASSLFPGVETQYF
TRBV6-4 CASGAGPGSEQFF
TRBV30 CAWSALDGDYEQYF
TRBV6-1 CASSVLADVTYGQYF
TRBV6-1 CACYGYTF
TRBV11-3 CASSLRPSPGELFF
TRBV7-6 CASSSLAGGAGEQYF
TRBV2 CASSGNSGRIADTQYF
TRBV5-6 CASSLAFINTEAFF
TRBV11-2 CASSLPHGSGKSFF
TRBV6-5 CASSRTDSPNQPQHF
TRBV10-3 CAIRDSYEQYF
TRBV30 CAWTRLAGMTSYEQYF
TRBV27 CASRGTVNYPYEQYF
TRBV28 CASSLADSYEQYF
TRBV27 CASSLRRAGELFF
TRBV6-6 CASSGRYSNQPQHF
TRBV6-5 CASSWQGGTQYF
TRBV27 CASSSPGVNSGANVLTF
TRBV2 CASSAGAASTDTQYF